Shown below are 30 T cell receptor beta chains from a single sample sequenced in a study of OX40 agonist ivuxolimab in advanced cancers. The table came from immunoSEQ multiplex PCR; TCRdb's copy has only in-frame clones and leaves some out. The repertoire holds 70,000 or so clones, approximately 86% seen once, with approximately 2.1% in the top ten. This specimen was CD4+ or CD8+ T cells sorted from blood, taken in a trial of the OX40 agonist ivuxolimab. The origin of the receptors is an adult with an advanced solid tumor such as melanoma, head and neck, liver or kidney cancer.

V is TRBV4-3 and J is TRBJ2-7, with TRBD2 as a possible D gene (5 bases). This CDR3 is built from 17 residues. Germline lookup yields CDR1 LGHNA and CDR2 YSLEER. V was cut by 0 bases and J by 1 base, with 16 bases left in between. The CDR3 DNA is TGCGCCAGCAGCCAAGAGTCCAACGGGGTCCTTTCCTACGAGCAGTACTTC. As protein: CASSQESNGVLSYEQYF.

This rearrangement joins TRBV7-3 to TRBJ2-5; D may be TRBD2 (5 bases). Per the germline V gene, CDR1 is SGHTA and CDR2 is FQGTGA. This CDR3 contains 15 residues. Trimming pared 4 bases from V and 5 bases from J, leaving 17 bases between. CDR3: CASSSEGGVGETQYF. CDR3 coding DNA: TGTGCCAGCAGCTCCGAGGGTGGGGTGGGCGAGACCCAGTACTTC.

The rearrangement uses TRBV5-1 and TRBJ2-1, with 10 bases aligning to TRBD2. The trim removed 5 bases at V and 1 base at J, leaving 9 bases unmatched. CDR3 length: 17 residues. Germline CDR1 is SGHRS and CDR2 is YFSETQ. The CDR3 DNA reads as TGCGCCAGCAGAAACATCCCTAGCGGGAGATCCTACAATGAGCAGTTCTTC. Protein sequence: CASRNIPSGRSYNEQFF.

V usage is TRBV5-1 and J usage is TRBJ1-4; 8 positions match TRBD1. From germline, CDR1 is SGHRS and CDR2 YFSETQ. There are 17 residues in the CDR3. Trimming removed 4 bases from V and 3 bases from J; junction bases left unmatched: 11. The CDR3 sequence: CASSLWTGLVANEKLFF. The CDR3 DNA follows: TGCGCCAGCAGCCTATGGACAGGGCTGGTAGCTAATGAAAAACTGTTTTTT.

The CDR3 here is CASSSELDSGLHF. The DNA for the CDR3 is TGTGCCAGCAGTAGCGAGCTCGACTCAGGCCTCCACTTT. V is TRBV4-2 and J is TRBJ1-6; D is ambiguous. The germline V gene has CDR1 LGHNA and CDR2 YNFKEQ. This CDR3 contains 13 residues. The V end was cut by 6 bases, the J end by 15 bases, with 18 bases between.

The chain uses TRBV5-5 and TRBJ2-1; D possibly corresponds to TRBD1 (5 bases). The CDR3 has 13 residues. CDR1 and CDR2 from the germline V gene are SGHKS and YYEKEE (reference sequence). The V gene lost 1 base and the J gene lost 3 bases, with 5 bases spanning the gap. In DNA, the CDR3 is TGTGCCAGCAGCTTGAGGGGCTACAATGAGCAGTTCTTC. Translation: CASSLRGYNEQFF.

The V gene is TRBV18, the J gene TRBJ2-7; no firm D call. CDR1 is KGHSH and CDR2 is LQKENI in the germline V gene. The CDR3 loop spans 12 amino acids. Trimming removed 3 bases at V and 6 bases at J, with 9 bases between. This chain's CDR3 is CASSPDPREQYF. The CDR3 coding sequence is TGTGCCAGCTCACCCGATCCCCGCGAGCAGTACTTC.

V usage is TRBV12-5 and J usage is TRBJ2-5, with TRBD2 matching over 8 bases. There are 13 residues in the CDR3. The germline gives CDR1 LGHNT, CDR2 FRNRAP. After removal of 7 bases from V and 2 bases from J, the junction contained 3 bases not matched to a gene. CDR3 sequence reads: CASAPSGQETQYF. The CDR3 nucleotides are TGTGCTAGTGCACCTAGCGGGCAAGAGACCCAGTACTTC.

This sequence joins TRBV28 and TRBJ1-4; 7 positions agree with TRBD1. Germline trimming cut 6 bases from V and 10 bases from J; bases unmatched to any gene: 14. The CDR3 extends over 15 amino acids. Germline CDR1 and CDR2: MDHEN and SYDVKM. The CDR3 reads CASSDMRGRGPKLFF. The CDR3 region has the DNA TGTGCCAGCAGCGATATGAGGGGAAGGGGGCCAAAACTGTTTTTT.

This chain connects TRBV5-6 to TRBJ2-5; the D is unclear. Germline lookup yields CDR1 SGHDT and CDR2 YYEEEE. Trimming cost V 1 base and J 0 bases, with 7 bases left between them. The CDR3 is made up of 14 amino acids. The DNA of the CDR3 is TGTGCCAGCAGCTTGTGGGCTAACCAAGAGACCCAGTACTTC. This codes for CASSLWANQETQYF.

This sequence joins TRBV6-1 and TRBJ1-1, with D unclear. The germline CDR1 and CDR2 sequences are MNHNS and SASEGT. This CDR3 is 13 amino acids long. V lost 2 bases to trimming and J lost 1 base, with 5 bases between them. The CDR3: CASSESENTEAFF. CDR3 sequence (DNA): TGTGCCAGCAGTGAATCTGAGAACACTGAAGCTTTCTTT.

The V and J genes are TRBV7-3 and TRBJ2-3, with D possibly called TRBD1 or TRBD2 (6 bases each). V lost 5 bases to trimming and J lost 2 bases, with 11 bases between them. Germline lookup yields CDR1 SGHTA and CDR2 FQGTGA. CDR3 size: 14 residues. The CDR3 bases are TGTGCCAGCAGCCCCTCGGGGGCCACAGATACGCAGTATTTT. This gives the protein CASSPSGATDTQYF.

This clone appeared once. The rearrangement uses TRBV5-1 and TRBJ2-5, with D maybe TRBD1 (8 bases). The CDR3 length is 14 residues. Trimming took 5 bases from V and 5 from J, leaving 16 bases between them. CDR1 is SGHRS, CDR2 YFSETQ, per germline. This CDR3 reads CASRPDREGETQYF. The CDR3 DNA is TGCGCCAGCAGACCGGACAGGGAGGGGGAGACCCAGTACTTC.

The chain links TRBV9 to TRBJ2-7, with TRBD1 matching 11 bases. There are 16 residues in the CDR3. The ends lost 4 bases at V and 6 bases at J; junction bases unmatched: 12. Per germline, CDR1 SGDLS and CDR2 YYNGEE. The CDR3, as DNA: TGTGCCAGCAGCCCGAGGACAGGGGGCTTACGTGCCGAGCAGTACTTC. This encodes CASSPRTGGLRAEQYF. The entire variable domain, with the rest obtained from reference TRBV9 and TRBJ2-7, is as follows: DSGVTQTPKHLITATGQRVTLRCSPRSGDLSVYWYQQSLDQGLQFLIQYYNGEERAKGNILERFSAQQFPDLHSELNLSSLELGDSALYFCASSPRTGGLRAEQYFGPGTRLTVT.

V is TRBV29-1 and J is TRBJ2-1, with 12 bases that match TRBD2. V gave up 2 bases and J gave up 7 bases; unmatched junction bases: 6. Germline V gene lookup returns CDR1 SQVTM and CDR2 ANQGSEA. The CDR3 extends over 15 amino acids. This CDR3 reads CSVERNLAGGNEQFF. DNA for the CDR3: TGCAGCGTTGAAAGGAACCTAGCGGGAGGGAATGAGCAGTTCTTC.

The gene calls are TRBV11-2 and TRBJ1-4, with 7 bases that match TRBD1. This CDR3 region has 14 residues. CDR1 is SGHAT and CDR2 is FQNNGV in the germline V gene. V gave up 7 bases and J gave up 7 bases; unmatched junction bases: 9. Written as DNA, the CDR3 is TGTGCCAGCACGCGAGGGGGCAATCGTGAAAAACTGTTTTTT. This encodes CASTRGGNREKLFF.

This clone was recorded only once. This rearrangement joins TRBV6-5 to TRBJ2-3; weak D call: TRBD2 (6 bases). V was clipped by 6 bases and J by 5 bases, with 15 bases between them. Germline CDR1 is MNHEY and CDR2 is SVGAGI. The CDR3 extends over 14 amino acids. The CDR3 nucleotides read TGTGCCAGCAGCGGCGGGGAGCGCGGAGATACGCAGTATTTT. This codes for CASSGGERGDTQYF.

The CDR3 is CASSRPGQGISLHF. The CDR3 DNA is TGTGCCAGCAGCCGACCGGGACAGGGGATCTCCCTCCACTTT. The chain joins TRBV5-6 to TRBJ1-6, with 10 bases lining up with TRBD1. This CDR3 spans 14 amino acids. In germline, CDR1 is SGHDT, CDR2 YYEEEE. J lost 14 bases, V lost 4 bases, and 9 bases had no gene match.

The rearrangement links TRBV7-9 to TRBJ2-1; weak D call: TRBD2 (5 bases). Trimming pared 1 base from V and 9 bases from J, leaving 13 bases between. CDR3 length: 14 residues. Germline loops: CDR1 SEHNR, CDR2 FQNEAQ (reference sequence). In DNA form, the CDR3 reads TGTGCCAGCAGCTTAGACCGAGGGCCGCTTGAGCAGTTCTTC. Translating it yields CASSLDRGPLEQFF.

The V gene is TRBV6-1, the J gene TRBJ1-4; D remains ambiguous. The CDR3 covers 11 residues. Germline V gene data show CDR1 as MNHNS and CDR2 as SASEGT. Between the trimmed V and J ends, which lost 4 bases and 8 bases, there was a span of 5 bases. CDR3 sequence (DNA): TGTGCCAGCAGTGGAGGGGAAAAACTGTTTTTT. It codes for CASSGGEKLFF.

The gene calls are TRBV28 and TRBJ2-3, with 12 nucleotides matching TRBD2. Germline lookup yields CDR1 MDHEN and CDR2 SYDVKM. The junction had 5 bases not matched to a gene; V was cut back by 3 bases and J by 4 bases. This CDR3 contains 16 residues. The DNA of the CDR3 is TGTGCCAGCAGTTTCCCTAGCGGGGGGGGCGCAGATACGCAGTATTTT. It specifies CASSFPSGGGADTQYF.

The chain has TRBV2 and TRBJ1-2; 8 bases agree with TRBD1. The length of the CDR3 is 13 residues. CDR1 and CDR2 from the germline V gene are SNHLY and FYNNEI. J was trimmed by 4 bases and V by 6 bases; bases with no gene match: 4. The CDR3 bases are TGTGCCAGCAGGGACAGGGAGGTCTATGGCTACACCTTC. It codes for CASRDREVYGYTF.

For the CDR3, the DNA is TGTGCCAGTAGTCCCCCGGGACAGGGGCCGGGCCGCACCTTC. Protein sequence: CASSPPGQGPGRTF. This rearrangement joins TRBV19 to TRBJ1-2; 10 nucleotides match TRBD1. The J segment lost 13 bases and the V segment lost 5 bases, leaving 13 bases of the junction unmatched. This CDR3 region has 14 residues. Germline values: CDR1 LNHDA, CDR2 SQIVND (reference sequence).

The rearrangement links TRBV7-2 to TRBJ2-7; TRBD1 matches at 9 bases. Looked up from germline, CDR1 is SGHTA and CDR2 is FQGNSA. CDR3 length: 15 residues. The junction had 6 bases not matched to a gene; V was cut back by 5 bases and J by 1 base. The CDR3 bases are TGTGCCAGCAGCCTACAGGGGGCAGGGTCCTACGAGCAGTACTTC. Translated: CASSLQGAGSYEQYF.

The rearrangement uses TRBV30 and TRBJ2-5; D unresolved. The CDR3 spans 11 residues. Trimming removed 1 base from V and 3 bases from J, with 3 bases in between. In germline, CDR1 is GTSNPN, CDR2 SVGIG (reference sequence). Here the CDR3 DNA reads TGTGCCTGGAGTGGAAAAGAGACCCAGTACTTC. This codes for CAWSGKETQYF.

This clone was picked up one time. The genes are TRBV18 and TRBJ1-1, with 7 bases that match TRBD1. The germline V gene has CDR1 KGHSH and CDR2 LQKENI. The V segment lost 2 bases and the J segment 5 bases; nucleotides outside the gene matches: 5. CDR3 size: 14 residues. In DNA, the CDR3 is TGTGCCAGCTCACCATCTGGACAGGTGACTGAAGCTTTCTTT. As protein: CASSPSGQVTEAFF.

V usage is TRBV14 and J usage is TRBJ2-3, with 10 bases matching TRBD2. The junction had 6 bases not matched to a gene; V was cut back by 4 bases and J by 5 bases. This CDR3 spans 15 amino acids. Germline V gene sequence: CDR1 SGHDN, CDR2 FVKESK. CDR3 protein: CASSLLAGVGDTQYF. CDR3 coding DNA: TGTGCCAGCAGCCTGCTAGCGGGAGTTGGAGATACGCAGTATTTT. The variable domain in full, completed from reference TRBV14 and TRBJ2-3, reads EAGVTQFPSHSVIEKGQTVTLRCDPISGHDNLYWYRRVMGKEIKFLLHFVKESKQDESGMPNNRFLAERTGGTYSTLKVQPAELEDSGVYFCASSLLAGVGDTQYFGPGTRLTVL.

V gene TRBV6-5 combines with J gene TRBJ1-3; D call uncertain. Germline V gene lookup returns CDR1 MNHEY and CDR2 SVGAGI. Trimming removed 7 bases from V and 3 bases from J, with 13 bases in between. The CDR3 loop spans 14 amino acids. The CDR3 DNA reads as TGTGCCAGCACCCGTCCCGGAGGTGGAAACACCATATATTTT. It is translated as CASTRPGGGNTIYF.

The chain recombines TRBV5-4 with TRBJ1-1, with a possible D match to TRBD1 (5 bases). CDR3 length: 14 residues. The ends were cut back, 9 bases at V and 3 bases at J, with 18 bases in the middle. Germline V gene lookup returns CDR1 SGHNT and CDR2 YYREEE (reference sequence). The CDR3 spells CATTGGGTDTEAFF. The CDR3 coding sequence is TGTGCCACCACTGGTGGGGGTACCGACACTGAAGCTTTCTTT.

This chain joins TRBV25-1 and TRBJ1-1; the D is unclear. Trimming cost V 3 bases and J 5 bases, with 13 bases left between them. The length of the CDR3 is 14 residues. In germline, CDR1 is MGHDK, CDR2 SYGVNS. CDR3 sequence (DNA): TGTGCCAGCAGTGATTCCCCTAGGGAGACTGAAGCTTTCTTT. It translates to CASSDSPRETEAFF.